This entry lists 10 T cell receptor beta chains sequenced from one sample in a study of T cells in Graves' hyperthyroidism and ophthalmopathy. RNA transcripts gave rise to amplified TCR beta CDR3 regions. An initial round of RT-PCR targeting the TCR CDR3 relied on the HTBI primer set. TCRdb re-called the multiplex PCR reads with MiXCR, one entry per CDR3 protein. Here the sample spans hundreds of thousands of distinct CDR3 sequences, roughly 15% being singletons. Sequenced material: blood. These receptors all stem from a woman in her 40s with Graves' ophthalmopathy.

This rearrangement joins TRBV6-6 to TRBJ1-3; TRBD1 matches 7 bases. Losses at the gene ends were 0 bases for V and 0 bases for J; bases not matched to a gene: 2. The germline V gene has CDR1 MNHNY and CDR2 SVGAGI (reference sequence). The CDR3 covers 16 residues. This CDR3 reads CASSYSTGFSGNTIYF. DNA of the CDR3: TGTGCCAGCAGTTACTCGACAGGGTTCTCTGGAAACACCATATATTTT.

This clonotype was counted many times. The genes are TRBV12-3 or TRBV12-4 and TRBJ2-1; D is perhaps TRBD1 (5 bases). The CDR3 runs to 11 residues. Deletions cut 8 bases from V and 9 bases from J, with 11 bases between. The CDR3 protein is CASARVGEQFF. Written as DNA, the CDR3 is TGTGCCAGCGCCAGGGTGGGTGAGCAGTTCTTC.

This clonotype was seen a few times. The genes are TRBV20-1 and TRBJ2-7; 7 nucleotides line up with TRBD1. Trimming at V came to 6 bases and at J to 5 bases, leaving 13 bases not matched to a gene. The CDR3 covers 14 residues. Germline V lookup: CDR1 DFQATT, CDR2 SNEGSKA (reference sequence). The CDR3 nucleotides are TGCAGTGCCGTCCCGACGTTGGGGACAGACGAGCAGTACTTC. Amino acids: CSAVPTLGTDEQYF.

This clonotype was seen a few times. The chain couples TRBV24-1 to TRBJ2-1; no firm D call. The germline V gene has CDR1 KGHDR and CDR2 SFDVKD. V lost 2 bases, J lost 0 bases, and 7 bases lay in between. The CDR3 spans 15 residues. The CDR3 DNA follows: TGTGCCACCAGTGATTCGTTTAGCTCCTACAATGAGCAGTTCTTC. It yields the protein CATSDSFSSYNEQFF.

This clonotype was seen at least ten times. The V call is TRBV3-1, the J call TRBJ1-4; TRBD1 is a possible D gene (6 bases). Germline V gene data show CDR1 as LGHDT and CDR2 as YNNKEL (reference sequence). With 0 bases removed from V and 8 bases from J, the gap between germline ends came to 16 bases. The CDR3 loop spans 16 amino acids. CDR3 DNA sequence: TGTGCCAGCAGCCAAGACGGGGGGGCCCTGGGGGAAAAACTGTTTTTT. Translating it yields CASSQDGGALGEKLFF.

In nucleotides, the CDR3 is TGTGCCTGGGGGGGGGTGGCAGGGAGATACAATGAGCAGTTCTTC. Its protein product is CAWGGVAGRYNEQFF. The chain employs TRBV30 and TRBJ2-1; TRBD2 matches 7 bases. With V trimmed by 5 bases and J by 4 bases, 11 bases remained unmatched. The CDR3 sequence is 15 residues long. Germline-derived CDR1 and CDR2 are GTSNPN and SVGIG (reference sequence).

This sequence joins TRBV7-9 and TRBJ1-1; TRBD1 matches 7 bases. The CDR3 runs to 15 residues. With V trimmed by 5 bases and J by 2 bases, 8 bases remained unmatched. The germline V gene has CDR1 SEHNR and CDR2 FQNEAQ (reference sequence). CDR3 sequence (DNA): TGTGCCAGCAGCCCATCGGGACAGAAAAACACTGAAGCTTTCTTT. The encoded protein is CASSPSGQKNTEAFF.

In this sample, this clonotype turned up many times. This rearrangement joins TRBV3-1 to TRBJ2-1; 7 bases are shared with TRBD2. This CDR3 region has 16 residues. Germline-derived CDR1 and CDR2 are LGHDT and YNNKEL (reference sequence). Trimming removed 4 bases from V and 9 bases from J; junction bases left unmatched: 15. Written as DNA, the CDR3 is TGTGCCAGCAGCCCCCACGAAGCGGGGAAGGTGGGTGAGCAGTTCTTC. Protein sequence: CASSPHEAGKVGEQFF.

The chain has TRBV2 and TRBJ1-3; D call uncertain. Between the trimmed V and J ends, which lost 7 bases and 9 bases, there was a span of 16 bases. From germline, CDR1 is SNHLY and CDR2 FYNNEI. The CDR3 is made up of 13 amino acids. CDR3 region: CASKGDSEGTIYF. In DNA, the CDR3 is TGTGCCAGCAAGGGCGACTCCGAAGGCACCATATATTTT.

Details on this clonotype: A much larger clone sits a single nucleotide away, making a read error possible. The chain's CDR3 is CAGSLGGKRAGYTF. CDR3 bases: TGTGCCGGCAGTTTAGGTGGGAAGAGGGCTGGCTACACCTTC. V and J are TRBV12-3 or TRBV12-4 and TRBJ1-2; D call uncertain. The CDR3 is 14 residues long.